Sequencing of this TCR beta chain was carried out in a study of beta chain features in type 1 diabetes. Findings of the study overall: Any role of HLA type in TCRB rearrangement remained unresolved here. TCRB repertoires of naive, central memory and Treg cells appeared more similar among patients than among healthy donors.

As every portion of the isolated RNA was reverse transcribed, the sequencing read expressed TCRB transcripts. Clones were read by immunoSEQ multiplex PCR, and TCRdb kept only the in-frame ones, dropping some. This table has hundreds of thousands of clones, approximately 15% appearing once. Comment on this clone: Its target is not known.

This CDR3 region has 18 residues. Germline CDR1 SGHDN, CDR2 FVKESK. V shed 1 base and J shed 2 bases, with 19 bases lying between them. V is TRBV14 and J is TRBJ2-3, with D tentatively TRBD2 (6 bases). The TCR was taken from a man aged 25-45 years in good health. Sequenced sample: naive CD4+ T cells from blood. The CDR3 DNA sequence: TGTGCCAGCAGCCAAGTGGCGGGATCCCTCTTATCCACAGATACGCAGTATTTT. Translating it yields CASSQVAGSLLSTDTQYF.